Following are 10 T cell receptor beta chains from one sample sequenced in a study of T cell repertoires in cytomegalovirus infection (dated by TCRdb to about 2019). The sample was run on an Illumina HiSeq 1500. TCRdb took the public reads, trimmed them with fastp at Q25, ran MiXCR for clone calling and kept in-frame beta chains. Each entry merges the rows of one CDR3 protein and shows their most common DNA and genes. The table for this sample lists 350,000 to 450,000 distinct CDR3 sequences; around 18% of them were counted only once. Of the sample, 8.7% falls within the top ten clones. Sequencing was carried out using PBMCs. These receptors all stem from a human donor in good health (CMV status not recorded). Some clones in this sample may be carry-over from other donors' samples.

This clonotype occurred a few times. V usage is TRBV20-1 and J usage is TRBJ2-7, with D unclear. Trimming stripped 4 bases from V and 3 bases from J, with 13 bases between. Germline lookup yields CDR1 DFQATT and CDR2 SNEGSKA (reference sequence). The CDR3 runs 13 residues. The CDR3 DNA reads TGCAGTGCTACTAATCGGGCTTACTACGAGCAGTACTTC. Translating it yields CSATNRAYYEQYF.

The J gene is TRBJ1-1, the V gene TRBV7-8, with a weak D call TRBD1 (5 bases). The CDR3 is 14 amino acids. Germline V gene sequence: CDR1 SGHVS, CDR2 FQNEAQ. Trimming cost V 1 base and J 5 bases, with 11 bases left between them. This CDR3 is CASSLDGAWTEAFF. The CDR3 DNA reads TGTGCCAGCAGCTTAGATGGGGCTTGGACTGAAGCTTTCTTT.

J is TRBJ1-2 and V is TRBV4-1; no reliable D call. The CDR3 extends over 17 amino acids. The V gene lost 1 base and the J gene lost 3 bases, with 18 bases spanning the gap. Germline V gives CDR1 MGHRA, CDR2 YSYEKL. The CDR3 DNA reads TGCGCCAGCAGCCAAGTTACGTGGACCTCTATGGACTATGGCTACACCTTC. It codes for CASSQVTWTSMDYGYTF.

The chain recombines TRBV10-2 with TRBJ1-1, with 9 bases aligning to TRBD1. This CDR3 is 16 amino acids long. Germline V gives CDR1 WSHSY, CDR2 SAAADI. Losses at the gene ends were 8 bases for V and 1 base for J; bases not matched to a gene: 11. CDR3 nucleotides: TGCGCCAGCGGGGCGGGGACAGGGATCACGAACACTGAAGCTTTCTTT. Protein sequence: CASGAGTGITNTEAFF.

This clonotype was counted a few times. The rearrangement joins TRBV2 to TRBJ2-7; a weak D match, TRBD1 (5 bases). Germline V gene sequence: CDR1 SNHLY, CDR2 FYNNEI. The CDR3 covers 13 residues. Deletions cut 7 bases from V and 0 bases from J, with 10 bases between. The DNA for the CDR3 is TGTGCCAGCACCACAGGTCTCTCCTACGAGCAGTACTTC. It is translated as CASTTGLSYEQYF.

This clonotype occurred many times. The V gene is TRBV12-3 or TRBV12-4, the J gene TRBJ1-1; D unresolved. The CDR3 runs to 16 residues. V was trimmed by 6 bases and J by 3 bases, leaving 20 bases between them. As DNA, the CDR3 is TGTGCCAGCAGCTCCGCTCGCAAACACCTGCACACTGAAGCTTTCTTT. This gives the protein CASSSARKHLHTEAFF.

This clonotype was found once. One junction end does not reproduce the germline sequence, and a read error may be involved. The rearrangement links TRBV7-2 to TRBJ1-5; maybe TRBD1 (5 bases). This CDR3 is built from 13 residues. Looked up from germline, CDR1 is SGHTA and CDR2 is FQGNSA. The CDR3 sequence is CVSSSQGDQPQHF. CDR3 bases: TGTGTCAGCAGCTCCCAGGGTGATCAGCCCCAGCATTTT.

This clonotype was seen a handful of times. CDR3 sequence (DNA): TGTGCCACCAAGGTTGGGGGGGGGAACACTGAAGCTTTCTTT. This encodes CATKVGGGNTEAFF. The rearrangement joins TRBV28 to TRBJ1-1; possibly TRBD1 for D (5 bases). Germline CDR1 and CDR2: MDHEN and SYDVKM. This CDR3 comprises 14 residues. Trimming stripped 10 bases from V and 1 base from J, with 16 bases between.

This clonotype was detected many times. The gene calls are TRBV12-3 or TRBV12-4 and TRBJ1-5, with a possible D match to TRBD1 (6 bases). Trimming removed 8 bases at V and 5 bases at J, with 19 bases between. The length of the CDR3 is 15 residues. The CDR3 coding sequence is TGTGCCAGCCTTCCCGGGGACGGGGGCTATCAGCCCCAGCATTTT. Amino acids: CASLPGDGGYQPQHF.

This clonotype was seen a handful of times. J is TRBJ2-5 and V is TRBV2, with no clear D. V lost 2 bases, J lost 5 bases, and 3 bases lay in between. The CDR3 loop spans 11 amino acids. CDR1 and CDR2 (germline): SNHLY, FYNNEI. The CDR3 is CASSEWETQYF. The CDR3 coding sequence is TGTGCCAGCAGTGAATGGGAGACCCAGTACTTC.